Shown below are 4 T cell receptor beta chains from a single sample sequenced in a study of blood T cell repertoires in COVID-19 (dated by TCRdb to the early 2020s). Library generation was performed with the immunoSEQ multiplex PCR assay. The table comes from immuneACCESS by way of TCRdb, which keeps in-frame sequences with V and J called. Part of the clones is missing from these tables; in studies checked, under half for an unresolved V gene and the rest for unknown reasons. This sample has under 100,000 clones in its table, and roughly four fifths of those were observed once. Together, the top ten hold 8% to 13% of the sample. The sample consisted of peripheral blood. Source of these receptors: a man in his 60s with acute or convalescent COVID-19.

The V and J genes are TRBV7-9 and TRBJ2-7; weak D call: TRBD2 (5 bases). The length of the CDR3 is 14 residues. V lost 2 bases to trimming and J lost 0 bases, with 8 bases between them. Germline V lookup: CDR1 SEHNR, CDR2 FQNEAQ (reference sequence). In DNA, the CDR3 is TGTGCCAGCAGCTTACTAGGGAGCTCCTACGAGCAGTACTTC. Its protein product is CASSLLGSSYEQYF.

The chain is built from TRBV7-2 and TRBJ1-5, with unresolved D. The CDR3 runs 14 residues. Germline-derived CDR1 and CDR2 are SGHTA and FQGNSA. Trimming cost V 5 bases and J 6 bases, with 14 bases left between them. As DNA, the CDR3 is TGTGCCAGCAGCAGTTCCCAGGTTGGTCAGCCCCAGCATTTT. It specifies CASSSSQVGQPQHF. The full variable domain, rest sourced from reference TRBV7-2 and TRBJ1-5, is GAGVSQSPSNKVTEKGKDVELRCDPISGHTALYWYRQSLGQGLEFLIYFQGNSAPDKSGLPSDRFSAERTGGSVSTLTIQRTQQEDSAVYLCASSSSQVGQPQHFGDGTRLSIL.

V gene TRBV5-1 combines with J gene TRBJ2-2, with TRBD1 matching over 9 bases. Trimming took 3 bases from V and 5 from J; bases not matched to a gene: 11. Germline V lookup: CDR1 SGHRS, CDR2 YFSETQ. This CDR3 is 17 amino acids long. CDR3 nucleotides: TGCGCCAGCAGCTCCATCCTGGGGACAGGGTTGACCGGGGAGCTGTTTTTT. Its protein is CASSSILGTGLTGELFF. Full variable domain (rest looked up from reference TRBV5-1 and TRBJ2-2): KAGVTQTPRYLIKTRGQQVTLSCSPISGHRSVSWYQQTPGQGLQFLFEYFSETQRNKGNFPGRFSGRQFSNSRSEMNVSTLELGDSALYLCASSSILGTGLTGELFFGEGSRLTVL.

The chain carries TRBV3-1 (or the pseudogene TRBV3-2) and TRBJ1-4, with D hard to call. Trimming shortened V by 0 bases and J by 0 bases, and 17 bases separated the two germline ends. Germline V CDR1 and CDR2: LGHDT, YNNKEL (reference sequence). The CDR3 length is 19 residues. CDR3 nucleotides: TGTGCCAGCAGCCAAGATCTTATCGGGTTAACTGCAACTAATGAAAAACTGTTTTTT. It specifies CASSQDLIGLTATNEKLFF.